This TCR beta chain stems from a study of T-cell memory formation after mild COVID-19. TCRdb reprocessed the 5' RACE reads via MiXCR and lists one record per CDR3 protein. This sample has about 240,000 distinct CDR3 sequences, with around 10% found just once. Germline values: CDR1 SGHTA, CDR2 FQGNSA. The CDR3 contains 15 residues. V gave up 5 bases and J gave up 14 bases; unmatched junction bases: 14. V and J are TRBV7-2 and TRBJ2-5; 13 bases map to TRBD2. The TCR was taken from a man between 18 and 35 years old who had mild COVID-19 (a few samples of this study predate the infection). Cell type and time point are not known. The specimen sequenced was PBMCs or a T cell subset sorted from them (not recorded which). CDR3 loop: CASSRGGTSGVPGYF. CDR3 nucleotides: TGTGCCAGCAGCAGAGGGGGGACTAGCGGGGTTCCCGGATACTTC.